This TCR beta chain was identified during a study of blood T cell repertoires in COVID-19. Method: immunoSEQ multiplex PCR; TCRdb's copy keeps in-frame clones and lacks some. The repertoire holds roughly 500,000 clones, with 80% to 90% as singletons. Only a few counts were recorded for this clone. From germline, CDR1 is SGDLS and CDR2 YYNGEE. Trimming stripped 3 bases from V and 8 bases from J, with 17 bases between. The CDR3 sequence is 14 residues long. The rearrangement links TRBV9 to TRBJ1-2; possibly TRBD1 for D (5 bases). The sequence was collected from a man younger than 30 with COVID-19, enrolled during active disease. Sequencing was performed on peripheral blood. CDR3 sequence (DNA): TGTGCCAGCAGCGCGTATGGGGCAGCTCGGGGCTACACCTTC. This encodes CASSAYGAARGYTF.